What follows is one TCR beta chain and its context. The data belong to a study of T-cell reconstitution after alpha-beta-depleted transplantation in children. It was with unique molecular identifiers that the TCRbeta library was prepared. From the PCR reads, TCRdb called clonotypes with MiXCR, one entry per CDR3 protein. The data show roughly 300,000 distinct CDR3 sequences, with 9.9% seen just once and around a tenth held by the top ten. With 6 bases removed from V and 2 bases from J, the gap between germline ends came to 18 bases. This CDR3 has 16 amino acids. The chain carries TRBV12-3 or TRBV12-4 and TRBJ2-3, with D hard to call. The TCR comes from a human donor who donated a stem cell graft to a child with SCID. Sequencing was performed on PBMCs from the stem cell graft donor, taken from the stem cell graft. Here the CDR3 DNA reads TGTGCCAGCAGCACCTCGCCGGGTGGAACCACAGATACGCAGTATTTT. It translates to CASSTSPGGTTDTQYF.